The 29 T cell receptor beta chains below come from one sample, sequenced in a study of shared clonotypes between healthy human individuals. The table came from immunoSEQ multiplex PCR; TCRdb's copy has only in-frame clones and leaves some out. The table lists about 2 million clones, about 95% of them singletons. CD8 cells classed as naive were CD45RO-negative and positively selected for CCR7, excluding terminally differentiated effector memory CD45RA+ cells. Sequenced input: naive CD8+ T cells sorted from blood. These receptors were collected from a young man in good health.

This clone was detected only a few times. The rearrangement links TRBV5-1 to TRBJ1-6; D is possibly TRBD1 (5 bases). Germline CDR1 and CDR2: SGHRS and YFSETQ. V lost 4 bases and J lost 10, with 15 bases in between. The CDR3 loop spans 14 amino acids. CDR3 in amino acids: CASSAEWGNSPLHF. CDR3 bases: TGCGCCAGCAGCGCCGAATGGGGGAACTCACCCCTCCACTTT. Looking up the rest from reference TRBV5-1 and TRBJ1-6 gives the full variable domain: KAGVTQTPRYLIKTRGQQVTLSCSPISGHRSVSWYQQTPGQGLQFLFEYFSETQRNKGNFPGRFSGRQFSNSRSEMNVSTLELGDSALYLCASSAEWGNSPLHFGNGTRLTVT.

CDR3 in amino acids: CASQVHRASYEQYF. CDR3 coding DNA: TGTGCCAGCCAAGTGCACAGGGCATCGTACGAGCAGTACTTC. The chain is built from TRBV6-6 and TRBJ2-7; perhaps TRBD1 as D (6 bases). CDR3 length: 14 amino acids. Germline lookup yields CDR1 MNHNY and CDR2 SVGAGI (reference sequence). Trimming cost V 8 bases and J 4 bases, with 18 bases left between them.

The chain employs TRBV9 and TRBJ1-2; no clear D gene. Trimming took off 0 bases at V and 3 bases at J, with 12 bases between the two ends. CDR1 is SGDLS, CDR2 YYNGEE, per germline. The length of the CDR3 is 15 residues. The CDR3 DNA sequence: TGTGCCAGCAGCGTAGAGCCGGGGTGGGACTATGGCTACACCTTC. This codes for CASSVEPGWDYGYTF.

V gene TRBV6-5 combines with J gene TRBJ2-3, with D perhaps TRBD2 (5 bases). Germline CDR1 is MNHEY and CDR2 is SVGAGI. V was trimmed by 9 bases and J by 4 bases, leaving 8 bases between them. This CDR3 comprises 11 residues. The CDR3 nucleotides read TGTGCCAGTGGAGGCGCAGATACGCAGTATTTT. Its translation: CASGGADTQYF.

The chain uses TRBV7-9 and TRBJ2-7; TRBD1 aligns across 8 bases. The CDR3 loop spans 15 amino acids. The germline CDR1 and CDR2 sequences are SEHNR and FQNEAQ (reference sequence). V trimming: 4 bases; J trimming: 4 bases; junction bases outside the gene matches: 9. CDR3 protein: CASSSIATGGYEQYF. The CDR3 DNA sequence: TGTGCCAGCAGCTCGATTGCTACAGGGGGTTACGAGCAGTACTTC.

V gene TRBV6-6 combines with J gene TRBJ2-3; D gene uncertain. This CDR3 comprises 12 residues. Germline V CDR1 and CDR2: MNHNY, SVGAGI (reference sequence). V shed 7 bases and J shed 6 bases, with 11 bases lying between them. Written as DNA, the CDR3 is TGTGCCAGCACCCCGACTGGGGATACGCAGTATTTT. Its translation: CASTPTGDTQYF.

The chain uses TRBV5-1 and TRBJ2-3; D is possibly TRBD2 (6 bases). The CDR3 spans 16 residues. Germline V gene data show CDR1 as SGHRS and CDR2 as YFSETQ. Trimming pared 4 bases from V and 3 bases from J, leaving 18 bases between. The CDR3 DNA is TGCGCCAGCAGCCGATGGGGGGTCGAGAAAACAGATACGCAGTATTTT. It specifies CASSRWGVEKTDTQYF.

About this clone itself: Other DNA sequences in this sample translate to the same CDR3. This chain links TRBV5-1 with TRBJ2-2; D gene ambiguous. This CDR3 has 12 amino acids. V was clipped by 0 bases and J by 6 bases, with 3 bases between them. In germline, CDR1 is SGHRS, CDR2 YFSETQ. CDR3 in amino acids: CASSLVPGELFF. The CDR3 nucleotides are TGCGCCAGCAGCTTGGTTCCCGGGGAGCTGTTTTTT.

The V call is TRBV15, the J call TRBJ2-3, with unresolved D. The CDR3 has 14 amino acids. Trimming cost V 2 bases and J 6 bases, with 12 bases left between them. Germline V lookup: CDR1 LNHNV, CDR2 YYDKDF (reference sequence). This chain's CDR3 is CATSRSGVRDTQYF. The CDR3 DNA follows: TGTGCCACCAGCAGATCTGGGGTCCGGGATACGCAGTATTTT.

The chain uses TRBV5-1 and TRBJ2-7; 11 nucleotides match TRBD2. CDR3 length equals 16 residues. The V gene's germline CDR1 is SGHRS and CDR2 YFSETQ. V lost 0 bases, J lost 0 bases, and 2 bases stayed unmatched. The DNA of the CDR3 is TGCGCCAGCAGCTTGGACCTAGCGGGAGGCTCCTACGAGCAGTACTTC. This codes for CASSLDLAGGSYEQYF.

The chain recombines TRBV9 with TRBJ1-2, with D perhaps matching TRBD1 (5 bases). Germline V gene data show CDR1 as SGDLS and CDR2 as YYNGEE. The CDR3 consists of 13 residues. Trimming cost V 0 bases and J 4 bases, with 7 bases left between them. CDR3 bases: TGTGCCAGCAGCGTAGCTCAGGGCTATGGCTACACCTTC. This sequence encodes CASSVAQGYGYTF.

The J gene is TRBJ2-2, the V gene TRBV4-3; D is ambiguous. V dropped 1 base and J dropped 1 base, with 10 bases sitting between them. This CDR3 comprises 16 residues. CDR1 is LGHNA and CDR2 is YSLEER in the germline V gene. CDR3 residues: CASSQGLAKNTGELFF. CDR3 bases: TGCGCCAGCAGCCAAGGACTGGCCAAGAACACCGGGGAGCTGTTTTTT.

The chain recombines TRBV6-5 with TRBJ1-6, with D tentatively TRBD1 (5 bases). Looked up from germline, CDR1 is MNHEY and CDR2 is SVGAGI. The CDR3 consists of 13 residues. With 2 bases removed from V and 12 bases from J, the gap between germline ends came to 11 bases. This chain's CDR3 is CASSYLNQGPLHF. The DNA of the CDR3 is TGTGCCAGCAGTTACCTTAATCAGGGACCCCTCCACTTT.

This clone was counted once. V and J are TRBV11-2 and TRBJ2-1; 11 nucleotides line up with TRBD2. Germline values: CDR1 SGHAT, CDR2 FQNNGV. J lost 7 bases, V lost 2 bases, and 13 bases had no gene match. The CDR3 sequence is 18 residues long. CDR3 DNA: TGTGCCAGCAGCTTAAGGGGGGTAGCGGGAGGGCCGGGTAATGAGCAGTTCTTC. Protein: CASSLRGVAGGPGNEQFF.

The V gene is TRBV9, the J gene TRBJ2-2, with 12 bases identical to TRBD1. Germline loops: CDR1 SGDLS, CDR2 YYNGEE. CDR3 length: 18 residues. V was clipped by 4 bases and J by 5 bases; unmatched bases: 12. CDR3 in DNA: TGTGCCAGCAGCTCTCGCGTCGGGGACAGGGGGCATACCGGGGAGCTGTTTTTT. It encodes CASSSRVGDRGHTGELFF.

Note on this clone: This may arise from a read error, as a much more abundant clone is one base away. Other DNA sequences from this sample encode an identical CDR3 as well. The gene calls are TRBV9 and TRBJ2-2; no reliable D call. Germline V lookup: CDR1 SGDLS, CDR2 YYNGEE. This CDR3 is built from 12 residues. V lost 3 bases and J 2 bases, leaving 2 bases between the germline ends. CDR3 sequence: CASSGNTGELFF. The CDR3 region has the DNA TGTGCCAGCAGCGGAAACACCGGGGAGCTGTTTTTT.

CDR3: CASSYEGEGSGELFF. The DNA of the CDR3 is TGTGCCAGCAGTTACGAGGGGGAAGGTTCCGGGGAGCTGTTTTTT. The rearrangement links TRBV6-6 to TRBJ2-2, with D perhaps TRBD1 (6 bases). Germline V gene data show CDR1 as MNHNY and CDR2 as SVGAGI (reference sequence). CDR3 length equals 15 residues. V lost 2 bases to trimming and J lost 6 bases, with 13 bases between them.

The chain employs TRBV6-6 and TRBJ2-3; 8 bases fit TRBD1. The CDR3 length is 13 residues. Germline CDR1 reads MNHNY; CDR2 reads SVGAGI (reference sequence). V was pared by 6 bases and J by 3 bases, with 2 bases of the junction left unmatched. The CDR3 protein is CASRDRVTDTQYF. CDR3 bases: TGTGCCAGCAGGGACAGGGTTACAGATACGCAGTATTTT.

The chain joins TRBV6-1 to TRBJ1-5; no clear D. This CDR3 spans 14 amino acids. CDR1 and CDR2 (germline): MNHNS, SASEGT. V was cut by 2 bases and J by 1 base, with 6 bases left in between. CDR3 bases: TGTGCCAGCAGTGAATTATTGAGCAATCAGCCCCAGCATTTT. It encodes CASSELLSNQPQHF.

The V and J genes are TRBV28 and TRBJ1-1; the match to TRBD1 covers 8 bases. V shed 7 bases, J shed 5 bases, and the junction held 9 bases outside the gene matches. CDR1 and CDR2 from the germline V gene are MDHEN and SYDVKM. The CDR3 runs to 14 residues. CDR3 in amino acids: CASTPDRVVTEAFF. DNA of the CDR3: TGTGCCAGCACACCGGACAGGGTGGTGACTGAAGCTTTCTTT.

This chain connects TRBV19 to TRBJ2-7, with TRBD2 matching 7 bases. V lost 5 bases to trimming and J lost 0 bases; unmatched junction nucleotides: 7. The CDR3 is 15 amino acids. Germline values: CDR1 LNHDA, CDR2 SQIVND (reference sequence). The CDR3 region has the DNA TGTGCCAGTAGTGGAATTAGCGGGCACTCCTACGAGCAGTACTTC. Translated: CASSGISGHSYEQYF.

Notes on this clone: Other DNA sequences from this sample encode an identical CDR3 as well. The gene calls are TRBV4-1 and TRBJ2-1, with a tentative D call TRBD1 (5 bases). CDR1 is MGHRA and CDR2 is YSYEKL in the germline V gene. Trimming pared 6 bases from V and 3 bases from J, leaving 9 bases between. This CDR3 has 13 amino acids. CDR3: CASSLGVYNEQFF. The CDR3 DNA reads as TGCGCCAGCAGTCTAGGGGTCTACAATGAGCAGTTCTTC.

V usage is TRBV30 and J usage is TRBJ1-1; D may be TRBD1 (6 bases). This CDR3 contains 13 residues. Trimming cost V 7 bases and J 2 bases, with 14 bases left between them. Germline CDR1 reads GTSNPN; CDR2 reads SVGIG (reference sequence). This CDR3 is CASRGESNTEAFF. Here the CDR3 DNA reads TGTGCCTCGAGGGGGGAGTCCAACACTGAAGCTTTCTTT. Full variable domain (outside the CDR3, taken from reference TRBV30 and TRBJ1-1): SQTIHQWPATLVQPVGSPLSLECTVEGTSNPNLYWYRQAAGRGLQLLFYSVGIGQISSEVPQNLSASRPQDRQFILSSKKLLLSDSGFYLCASRGESNTEAFFGQGTRLTVV.

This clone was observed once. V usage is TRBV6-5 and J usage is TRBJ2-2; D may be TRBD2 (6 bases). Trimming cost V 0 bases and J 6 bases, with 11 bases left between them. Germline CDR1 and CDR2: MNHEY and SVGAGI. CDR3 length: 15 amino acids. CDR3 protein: CASSYSSGGPGELFF. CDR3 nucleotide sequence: TGTGCCAGCAGTTACTCTTCCGGGGGACCCGGGGAGCTGTTTTTT.

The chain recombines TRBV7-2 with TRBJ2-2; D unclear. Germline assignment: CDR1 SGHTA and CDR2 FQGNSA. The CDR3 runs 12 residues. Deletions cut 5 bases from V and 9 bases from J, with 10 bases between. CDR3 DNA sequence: TGTGCCAGCAGCCTAGGGTATCGGGAGCTGTTTTTT. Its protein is CASSLGYRELFF.

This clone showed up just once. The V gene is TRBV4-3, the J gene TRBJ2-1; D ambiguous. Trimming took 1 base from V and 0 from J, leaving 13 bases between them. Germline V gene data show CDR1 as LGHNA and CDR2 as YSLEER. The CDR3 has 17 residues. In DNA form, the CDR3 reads TGCGCCAGCAGCCAAGTAGACGGCGTGGGCTCCTACAATGAGCAGTTCTTC. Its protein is CASSQVDGVGSYNEQFF.

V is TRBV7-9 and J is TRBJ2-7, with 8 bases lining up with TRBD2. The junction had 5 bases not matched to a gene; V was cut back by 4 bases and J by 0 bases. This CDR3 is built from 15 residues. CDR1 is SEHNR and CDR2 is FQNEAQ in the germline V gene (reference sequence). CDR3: CASSSGGVPSYEQYF. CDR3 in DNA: TGTGCCAGCAGCTCCGGGGGGGTCCCCTCCTACGAGCAGTACTTC.

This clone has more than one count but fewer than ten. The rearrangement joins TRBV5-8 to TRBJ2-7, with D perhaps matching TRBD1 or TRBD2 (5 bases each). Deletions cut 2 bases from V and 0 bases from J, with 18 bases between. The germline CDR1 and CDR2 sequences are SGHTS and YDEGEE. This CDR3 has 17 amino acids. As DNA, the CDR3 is TGTGCCAGCAGCTTTCCAGGGCGACTACCTAGCTCCTACGAGCAGTACTTC. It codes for CASSFPGRLPSSYEQYF.

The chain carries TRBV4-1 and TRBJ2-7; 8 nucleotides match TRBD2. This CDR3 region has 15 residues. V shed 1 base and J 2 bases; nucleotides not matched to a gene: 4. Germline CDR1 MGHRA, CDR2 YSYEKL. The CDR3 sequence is CASSQVARGAYEQYF. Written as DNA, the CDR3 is TGCGCCAGCAGCCAAGTTGCGCGGGGGGCCTACGAGCAGTACTTC.